Given below is one T cell receptor beta chain in context. MiXCR, applied by TCRdb to the 5' RACE reads, yields one record per CDR3 protein. The table shows hundreds of thousands of distinct CDR3 sequences, with roughly 8.2% occurring only once. The data were obtained in a study of T-cell memory formation after mild COVID-19. This CDR3 spans 14 amino acids. Looked up from germline, CDR1 is MNHEY and CDR2 is SVGAGI. The V gene end was trimmed by 2 bases and the J gene end by 2 bases; junction bases not matched to a gene: 3. What was sequenced was PBMCs or a T cell subset sorted from them (not recorded which). The source of this sequence is a man younger than 30 who had mild COVID-19 (a few samples of this study predate the infection). Cell type and time point are not known. The V and J genes are TRBV6-5 and TRBJ2-7, with 7 bases lining up with TRBD2. CDR3 amino acids: CASSYSGVPYEQYF. CDR3 nucleotide sequence: TGTGCCAGCAGTTACAGCGGGGTTCCCTACGAGCAGTACTTC.